This TCR beta chain is from a study of T cells in localized non-small cell lung cancer. This table comes from immunoSEQ multiplex PCR, and its TCRdb copy is limited to in-frame clones, with some not included. The repertoire holds 45,000 to 55,000 clones, with 86% as singletons. Per germline, CDR1 ENHRY and CDR2 SYGVKD. Trimming removed 7 bases from V and 4 bases from J; junction bases left unmatched: 3. The CDR3 sequence is 14 residues long. The chain uses TRBV10-3 and TRBJ2-3; 12 bases are a match to TRBD2. The source of this sequence is a male donor at least 60 years old with stage III squamous cell lung carcinoma. Sample: peripheral blood, taken before any cancer treatment. Here the CDR3 DNA reads TGTGCCATCAAACTAGCGGGAGGCCCAGATACGCAGTATTTT. It translates to CAIKLAGGPDTQYF.